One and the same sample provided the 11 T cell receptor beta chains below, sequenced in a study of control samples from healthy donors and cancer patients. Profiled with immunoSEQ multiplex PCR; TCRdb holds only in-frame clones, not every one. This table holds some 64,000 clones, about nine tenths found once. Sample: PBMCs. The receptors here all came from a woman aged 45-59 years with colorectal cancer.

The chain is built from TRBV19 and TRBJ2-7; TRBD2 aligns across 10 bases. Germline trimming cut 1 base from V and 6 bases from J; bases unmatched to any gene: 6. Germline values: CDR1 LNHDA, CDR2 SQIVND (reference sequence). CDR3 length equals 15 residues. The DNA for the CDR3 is TGTGCCAGTAGTATAGCGGGACTAGCGTTTCGCGAGCAGTACTTC. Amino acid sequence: CASSIAGLAFREQYF.

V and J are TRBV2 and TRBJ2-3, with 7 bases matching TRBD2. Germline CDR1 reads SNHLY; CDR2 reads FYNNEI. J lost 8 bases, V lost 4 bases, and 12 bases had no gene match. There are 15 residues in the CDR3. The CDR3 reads CASSVLAGGQGTQYF. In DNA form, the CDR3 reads TGTGCCAGCAGTGTCTTAGCGGGTGGGCAGGGTACGCAGTATTTT.

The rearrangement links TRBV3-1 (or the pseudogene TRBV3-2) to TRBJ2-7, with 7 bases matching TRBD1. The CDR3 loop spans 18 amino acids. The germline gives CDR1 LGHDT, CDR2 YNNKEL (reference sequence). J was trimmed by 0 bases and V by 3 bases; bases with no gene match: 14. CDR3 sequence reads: CASSQARYRGRSSYEQYF. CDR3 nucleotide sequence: TGTGCCAGCAGCCAGGCCCGCTACAGGGGTCGGAGCTCCTACGAGCAGTACTTC.

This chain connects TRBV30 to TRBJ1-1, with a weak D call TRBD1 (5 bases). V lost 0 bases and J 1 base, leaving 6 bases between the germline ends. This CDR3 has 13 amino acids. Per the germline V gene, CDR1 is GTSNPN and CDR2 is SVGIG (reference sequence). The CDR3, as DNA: TGTGCCTGGAGTGTCCAGGGGAACACTGAAGCTTTCTTT. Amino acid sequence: CAWSVQGNTEAFF.

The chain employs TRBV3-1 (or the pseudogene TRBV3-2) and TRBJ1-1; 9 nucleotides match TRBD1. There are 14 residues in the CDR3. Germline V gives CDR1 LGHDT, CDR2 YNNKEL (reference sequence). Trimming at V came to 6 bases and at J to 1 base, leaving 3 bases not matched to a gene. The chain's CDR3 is CASSPGQGNTEAFF. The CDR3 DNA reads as TGTGCCAGCAGTCCGGGACAGGGGAACACTGAAGCTTTCTTT.

Written as DNA, the CDR3 is TGTGCCAGCAGCCCCCACAGGGATATCGCGGGAGGCTACACCTTC. Its protein is CASSPHRDIAGGYTF. The chain has TRBV7-8 and TRBJ1-2, with D maybe TRBD1 (6 bases). CDR1 and CDR2 (germline): SGHVS, FQNEAQ. Trimming removed 5 bases from V and 8 bases from J, with 21 bases in between. This CDR3 comprises 15 residues.

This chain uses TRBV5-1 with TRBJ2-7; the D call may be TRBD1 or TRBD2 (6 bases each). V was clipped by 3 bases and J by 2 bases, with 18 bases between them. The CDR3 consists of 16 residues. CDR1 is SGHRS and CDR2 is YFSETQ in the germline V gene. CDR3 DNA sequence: TGCGCCAGCAGCTCCCCGGGCGGGGACAAAGCCTACGAGCAGTACTTC. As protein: CASSSPGGDKAYEQYF.

This chain's CDR3 is CASSRRPSNEQFF. The CDR3 DNA follows: TGTGCCAGCAGCCGCCGTCCCTCTAATGAGCAGTTCTTC. The chain has TRBV12-3 or TRBV12-4 and TRBJ2-1; D gene ambiguous. The CDR3 totals 13 residues. The V end was cut by 6 bases, the J end by 7 bases, with 13 bases between.

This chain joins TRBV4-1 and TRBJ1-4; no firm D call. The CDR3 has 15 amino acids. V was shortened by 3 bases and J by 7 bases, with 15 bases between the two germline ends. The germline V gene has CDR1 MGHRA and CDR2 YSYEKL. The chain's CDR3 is CASSQYTTVGEKLFF. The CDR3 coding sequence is TGCGCCAGCAGCCAGTATACCACAGTGGGTGAAAAACTGTTTTTT.

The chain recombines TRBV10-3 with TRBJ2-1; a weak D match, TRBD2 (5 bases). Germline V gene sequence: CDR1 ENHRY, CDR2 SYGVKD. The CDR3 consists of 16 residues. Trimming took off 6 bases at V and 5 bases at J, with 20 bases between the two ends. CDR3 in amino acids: CAIRSEAGPADNEQFF. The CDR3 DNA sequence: TGTGCCATCAGGAGTGAGGCGGGCCCAGCGGACAATGAGCAGTTCTTC.

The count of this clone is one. In nucleotides, the CDR3 is TGTGCCAGCAGTGAAGAAGCTAGCGGGACCTACAATGAGCAGTTCTTC. It codes for CASSEEASGTYNEQFF. V and J are TRBV2 and TRBJ2-1; 9 bases are a match to TRBD2. The CDR3 is 16 amino acids. The J segment lost 2 bases and the V segment lost 1 base, leaving 3 bases of the junction unmatched. Looked up from germline, CDR1 is SNHLY and CDR2 is FYNNEI. Based on the CDR3 plus reference TRBV2 and TRBJ2-1, the full variable domain is EPEVTQTPSHQVTQMGQEVILRCVPISNHLYFYWYRQILGQKVEFLVSFYNNEISEKSEIFDDQFSVERPDGSNFTLKIRSTKLEDSAMYFCASSEEASGTYNEQFFGPGTRLTVL.